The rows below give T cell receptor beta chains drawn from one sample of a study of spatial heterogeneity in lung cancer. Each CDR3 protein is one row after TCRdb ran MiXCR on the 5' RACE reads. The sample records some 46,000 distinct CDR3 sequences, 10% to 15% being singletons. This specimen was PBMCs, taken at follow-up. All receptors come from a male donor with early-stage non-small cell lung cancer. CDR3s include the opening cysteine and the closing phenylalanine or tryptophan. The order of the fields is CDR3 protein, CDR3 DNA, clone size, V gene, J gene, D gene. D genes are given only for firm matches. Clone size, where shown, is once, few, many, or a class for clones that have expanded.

cdr3_aa: CASSIGQGSYNEQFF
cdr3_nt: TGCGCCAGCAGCATAGGACAGGGATCCTACAATGAGCAGTTCTTC
clone_size: many
v_call: TRBV5-1
j_call: TRBJ2-1
d_call: TRBD1

cdr3_aa: CASSPGTARNGYTF
cdr3_nt: TGTGCCAGCTCACCCGGGACAGCCAGAAATGGCTACACCTTC
clone_size: many
v_call: TRBV18
j_call: TRBJ1-2
d_call: TRBD1

cdr3_aa: CASSQGEKASYGYTF
cdr3_nt: TGCGCCAGCAGCCAAGGCGAGAAAGCTTCCTATGGCTACACCTTC
clone_size: NA
v_call: TRBV4-3
j_call: TRBJ1-2
d_call: NA

cdr3_aa: CASSSRGTDNEKLFF
cdr3_nt: TGTGCCAGCAGTTCCCGCGGGACGGATAATGAAAAACTGTTTTTT
clone_size: many
v_call: TRBV6-6
j_call: TRBJ1-4
d_call: NA

cdr3_aa: CASSTVLSYGYTF
cdr3_nt: TGTGCCAGCTCGACTGTATTATCCTATGGCTACACCTTC
clone_size: many
v_call: TRBV25-1
j_call: TRBJ1-2
d_call: NA

cdr3_aa: CASSKVSYEQYF
cdr3_nt: TGTGCCAGCAGCAAAGTCTCCTACGAGCAGTACTTC
clone_size: NA
v_call: TRBV21-1
j_call: TRBJ2-7
d_call: NA

cdr3_aa: CSASSGTSGGQQETQYF
cdr3_nt: TGCAGTGCTAGCTCCGGGACTAGCGGGGGGCAGCAAGAGACCCAGTACTTC
clone_size: many
v_call: TRBV20-1
j_call: TRBJ2-5
d_call: TRBD2

cdr3_aa: CSALGSDTQYF
cdr3_nt: TGCAGTGCCCTTGGCTCAGATACGCAGTATTTT
clone_size: NA
v_call: TRBV20-1
j_call: TRBJ2-3
d_call: NA

cdr3_aa: CASSPGQLNYGYTF
cdr3_nt: TGTGCCAGCAGTCCGGGACAGCTTAACTATGGCTACACCTTC
clone_size: NA
v_call: TRBV12-3/TRBV12-4
j_call: TRBJ1-2
d_call: TRBD1

cdr3_aa: CAWSKGAGELFF
cdr3_nt: TGTGCCTGGAGTAAGGGAGCCGGGGAGCTGTTTTTT
clone_size: many
v_call: TRBV30
j_call: TRBJ2-2
d_call: NA

cdr3_aa: CASSLETSRDTQYF
cdr3_nt: TGCGCCAGCAGCTTGGAGACTAGTCGGGATACGCAGTATTTT
clone_size: few
v_call: TRBV5-1
j_call: TRBJ2-3
d_call: NA

cdr3_aa: CASSLSGLAYEQYF
cdr3_nt: TGTGCCAGCAGCTTAAGCGGGCTAGCCTACGAGCAGTACTTC
clone_size: many
v_call: TRBV7-6
j_call: TRBJ2-7
d_call: NA

cdr3_aa: CASSSLLAGVHNEQFF
cdr3_nt: TGTGCCAGCAGCTCCCTTCTAGCGGGAGTTCATAATGAGCAGTTCTTC
clone_size: NA
v_call: TRBV7-9
j_call: TRBJ2-1
d_call: TRBD2

cdr3_aa: CASSPGQGWDYGYAF
cdr3_nt: TGTGCCAGCAGTCCAGGACAGGGATGGGACTATGGCTACGCCTTC
clone_size: NA
v_call: TRBV27
j_call: TRBJ1-2
d_call: TRBD1

cdr3_aa: CSARVAGERRVHGEQFF
cdr3_nt: TGCAGTGCTAGAGTAGCGGGAGAGAGGAGAGTCCATGGTGAGCAGTTCTTC
clone_size: NA
v_call: TRBV20-1
j_call: TRBJ2-1
d_call: TRBD2

cdr3_aa: CASTGLRYNEQFF
cdr3_nt: TGTGCCAGCACGGGCCTAAGGTACAATGAGCAGTTCTTC
clone_size: NA
v_call: TRBV6-1
j_call: TRBJ2-1
d_call: NA

cdr3_aa: CASSRTARTDTQYF
cdr3_nt: TGTGCCAGCAGCCGGACCGCACGCACAGATACGCAGTATTTT
clone_size: NA
v_call: TRBV12-3/TRBV12-4
j_call: TRBJ2-3
d_call: NA

cdr3_aa: CASSPPGTGAGYTF
cdr3_nt: TGTGCCAGCAGCCCCCCCGGGACAGGGGCTGGCTACACCTTC
clone_size: many
v_call: TRBV7-2
j_call: TRBJ1-2
d_call: TRBD1

cdr3_aa: CASSRTGGLETQYF
cdr3_nt: TGTGCCAGCAGCCGGACCGGGGGGCTAGAGACCCAGTACTTC
clone_size: NA
v_call: TRBV4-2
j_call: TRBJ2-5
d_call: NA